Shown below are 25 T cell receptor beta chains from a single sample sequenced in a study of T-cell memory formation after mild COVID-19. In TCRdb, the 5' RACE reads were re-called with MiXCR into one record per CDR3 protein. The sample shows some 260,000 distinct CDR3 sequences, about 15% of them seen only once. Material for sequencing was PBMCs or a T cell subset sorted from them (not recorded which). All receptors come from a man aged 18 to 35 who had mild COVID-19 (a few samples of this study predate the infection). Cell type and time point are not known.

DNA for the CDR3: TGTGCCAGCGGTCCGGGACTAGCGGGTCAAGAGACCCAGTACTTC. Its translation is CASGPGLAGQETQYF. This sequence joins TRBV28 and TRBJ2-5; 12 bases line up with TRBD2. This CDR3 is built from 15 residues. Germline-derived CDR1 and CDR2 are MDHEN and SYDVKM. The V gene end was trimmed by 8 bases and the J gene end by 2 bases; junction bases not matched to a gene: 6.

The V call is TRBV29-1, the J call TRBJ1-1; no clear D gene. Trimming removed 4 bases at V and 3 bases at J, with 6 bases between. The CDR3 runs to 11 residues. Germline V gives CDR1 SQVTM, CDR2 ANQGSEA. The CDR3 DNA is TGCAGCGTTGGTCGGTACACTGAAGCTTTCTTT. Its protein product is CSVGRYTEAFF.

CDR3 bases: TGCAGTGCTCCCGGGACAGCCGTTGAAGCTTTCTTT. This codes for CSAPGTAVEAFF. This chain uses TRBV20-1 with TRBJ1-1; the match to TRBD1 covers 7 bases. V trimming: 5 bases; J trimming: 7 bases; junction bases outside the gene matches: 7. The CDR3 covers 12 residues. CDR1 DFQATT and CDR2 SNEGSKA come from the germline V gene (reference sequence).

This chain uses TRBV7-3 with TRBJ2-5; D might be TRBD1 (6 bases). V was cut by 5 bases and J by 4 bases, with 20 bases left in between. This CDR3 comprises 16 residues. Looked up from germline, CDR1 is SGHTA and CDR2 is FQGTGA. The CDR3 is CASSPRGALRGETQYF. CDR3 nucleotides: TGTGCCAGCAGCCCCAGGGGTGCCCTGAGGGGAGAGACCCAGTACTTC. The variable domain in full, completed from reference TRBV7-3 and TRBJ2-5, reads GAGVSQTPSNKVTEKGKYVELRCDPISGHTALYWYRQSLGQGPEFLIYFQGTGAADDSGLPNDRFFAVRPEGSVSTLKIQRTERGDSAVYLCASSPRGALRGETQYFGPGTRLLVL.

This sequence joins TRBV3-1 and TRBJ2-2; D is possibly TRBD1 (6 bases). There are 15 residues in the CDR3. V was shortened by 2 bases and J by 1 base, with 8 bases between the two germline ends. CDR1 and CDR2 from the germline V gene are LGHDT and YNNKEL (reference sequence). CDR3 in DNA: TGTGCCAGCAGCCAACGGACAGTGAACACCGGGGAGCTGTTTTTT. Amino acids: CASSQRTVNTGELFF.

The V gene is TRBV5-4, the J gene TRBJ1-1; D is unclear. The CDR3 has 17 residues. The germline CDR1 and CDR2 sequences are SGHNT and YYREEE (reference sequence). The V end lost 3 bases, the J end lost 2 bases, and 20 bases lay between the germline ends. The CDR3 loop is CASSSRRIGSGNTEAFF. DNA for the CDR3: TGTGCCAGCAGCTCCCGGAGGATTGGTTCAGGAAACACTGAAGCTTTCTTT.

The chain employs TRBV6-6 and TRBJ2-7; possibly TRBD1 or TRBD2 for D (5 bases each). The germline V and J ends were trimmed by 8 bases and 2 bases, with 13 bases remaining between them. Germline V gene lookup returns CDR1 MNHNY and CDR2 SVGAGI (reference sequence). The CDR3 sequence is 13 residues long. The CDR3 DNA reads as TGTGCCAGCGCCCGGGACGGACCCTACGAGCAGTACGTC. It is translated as CASARDGPYEQYV.

This clonotype was seen a handful of times. This sequence joins TRBV11-2 and TRBJ2-7, with TRBD1 matching 7 bases. V was clipped by 1 base and J by 4 bases; unmatched bases: 7. The CDR3 has 15 residues. Germline V gene sequence: CDR1 SGHAT, CDR2 FQNNGV. CDR3 nucleotides: TGTGCCAGCAGCTTAGGACAGGGCTGGTATTACGAGCAGTACTTC. Translation gives CASSLGQGWYYEQYF.

This clonotype was seen a few times. This chain joins TRBV10-3 and TRBJ2-3, with TRBD1 matching over 10 bases. From germline, CDR1 is ENHRY and CDR2 SYGVKD. The CDR3 consists of 14 residues. The V segment lost 8 bases and the J segment 5 bases; nucleotides outside the gene matches: 7. The CDR3 DNA reads TGTGCCATCCGGGACAGGGGCAGAGGAGATACGCAGTATTTT. Protein product: CAIRDRGRGDTQYF.

This clonotype was seen a few times. The J gene is TRBJ2-7, the V gene TRBV20-1, with 11 positions matching TRBD2. V was clipped by 4 bases and J by 5 bases; unmatched bases: 7. This CDR3 has 14 residues. Germline V gene data show CDR1 as DFQATT and CDR2 as SNEGSKA (reference sequence). The CDR3 bases are TGCAGTGCTACCCAGACTAGCGGGGCCAACGAGCAGTACTTC. Protein product: CSATQTSGANEQYF.

V gene TRBV7-2 combines with J gene TRBJ2-5, with TRBD2 matching 9 bases. The J segment lost 5 bases and the V segment lost 0 bases, leaving 7 bases of the junction unmatched. This CDR3 is 16 amino acids long. The germline V gene encodes CDR1 SGHTA and CDR2 FQGNSA. DNA for the CDR3: TGTGCCAGCAGCTTAGCCCTAGCGGGGTCATGGGAGACCCAGTACTTC. Residues: CASSLALAGSWETQYF.

Only a few counts were recorded for this clonotype. V gene TRBV6-5 combines with J gene TRBJ1-6; possible D gene TRBD1, 6 bases. CDR3 size: 15 residues. Trimming removed 2 bases at V and 10 bases at J, with 15 bases between. CDR1 and CDR2 from the germline V gene are MNHEY and SVGAGI. The CDR3 nucleotides read TGTGCCAGCAGTTACCAGTCAGGGGCGGAATCACCCCTCCACTTT. It translates to CASSYQSGAESPLHF.

This clonotype came up a few times. The CDR3 protein is CASSPGRGYDTQYF. The DNA for the CDR3 is TGTGCCAGCAGCCCGGGACGGGGCTACGATACGCAGTATTTT. The chain couples TRBV7-2 to TRBJ2-3; D possibly matches TRBD1 or TRBD2 (5 bases each). The CDR3 spans 14 residues. Trimming took off 5 bases at V and 6 bases at J, with 15 bases between the two ends. Germline CDR1 is SGHTA and CDR2 is FQGNSA.

This clonotype came up a few times. The J gene is TRBJ2-7, the V gene TRBV6-5; D is uncertain. V lost 7 bases, J lost 0 bases, and 7 bases lay in between. The CDR3 sequence is 12 residues long. Per germline, CDR1 MNHEY and CDR2 SVGAGI. The CDR3 loop is CASTLRSYEQYF. The CDR3 DNA reads TGTGCCAGCACATTACGCTCCTACGAGCAGTACTTC.

Concerning this clonotype itself: One junction end does not reproduce the germline sequence, and a read error may be involved. The rearrangement joins TRBV4-3 to TRBJ1-4; the D gene is possibly TRBD1 (5 bases). Germline CDR1 and CDR2: LGHNA and YSLEER. The length of the CDR3 is 12 residues. CDR3 sequence: CASSPQLGGLVF. The CDR3 nucleotides are TGCGCCAGCAGCCCCCAGCTGGGGGGACTCGTTTTT.

The chain joins TRBV20-1 to TRBJ2-3; TRBD1 matches at 8 bases. This CDR3 contains 16 residues. With V trimmed by 1 base and J by 2 bases, 8 bases remained unmatched. Per germline, CDR1 DFQATT and CDR2 SNEGSKA (reference sequence). The CDR3 sequence: CSARVLKDRATDTQYF. CDR3 nucleotide sequence: TGCAGTGCTAGAGTCCTAAAGGACAGGGCCACAGATACGCAGTATTTT.

The rearrangement links TRBV12-3 or TRBV12-4 to TRBJ1-1; D unresolved. There are 12 residues in the CDR3. V lost 4 bases, J lost 4 bases, and 7 bases lay in between. CDR3 residues: CASSSIGTEAFF. CDR3 bases: TGTGCCAGCAGTTCGATCGGCACTGAAGCTTTCTTT.

In this sample, this clonotype turned up many times. The rearrangement joins TRBV24-1 to TRBJ2-3; D ambiguous. CDR1 is KGHDR, CDR2 SFDVKD, per germline. Trimming took 0 bases from V and 6 from J, leaving 6 bases between them. The CDR3 has 13 residues. CDR3 sequence (DNA): TGTGCCACCAGTGATTTGCTAAAGGATACGCAGTATTTT. Its translation: CATSDLLKDTQYF.

The chain carries TRBV4-1 and TRBJ1-5; D is uncertain. CDR1 MGHRA and CDR2 YSYEKL come from the germline V gene. CDR3 length equals 14 residues. Trimming took off 0 bases at V and 6 bases at J, with 9 bases between the two ends. The CDR3 nucleotides are TGCGCCAGCAGCCAAGATTCGACTATTCAGCCCCAGCATTTT. This encodes CASSQDSTIQPQHF.

This clonotype was seen a handful of times. This chain joins TRBV7-2 and TRBJ2-3; TRBD2 matches at 10 bases. Germline V gene data show CDR1 as SGHTA and CDR2 as FQGNSA. The CDR3 length is 16 residues. The junction had 6 bases not matched to a gene; V was cut back by 2 bases and J by 4 bases. The CDR3 is CASSLSGGGAPDTQYF. In DNA, the CDR3 is TGTGCCAGCAGCTTAAGCGGGGGGGGGGCACCAGATACGCAGTATTTT.

This sequence joins TRBV5-5 and TRBJ1-1; TRBD1 aligns across 8 bases. The CDR3 runs to 15 residues. Germline V gives CDR1 SGHKS, CDR2 YYEKEE (reference sequence). V shed 2 bases, J shed 3 bases, and the junction held 6 bases outside the gene matches. CDR3 protein: CASSFTGQVHTEAFF. Here the CDR3 DNA reads TGTGCCAGCAGCTTTACGGGACAGGTTCACACTGAAGCTTTCTTT.

Many counts were recorded for this clonotype. The chain recombines TRBV30 with TRBJ1-2, with TRBD1 matching 7 bases. The V and J ends lost 2 bases and 6 bases, in that order; junction bases with no gene match: 9. Germline assignment: CDR1 GTSNPN and CDR2 SVGIG (reference sequence). The CDR3 extends over 14 amino acids. CDR3 nucleotides: TGTGCCTGGAGTAGGGTTCGACAGGGCCATGGCTACACCTTC. Protein sequence: CAWSRVRQGHGYTF.

A few counts support this clonotype. The J gene is TRBJ2-5, the V gene TRBV4-2; D perhaps matches TRBD2 (6 bases). The germline V and J ends were trimmed by 2 bases and 3 bases, with 22 bases remaining between them. The germline V gene encodes CDR1 LGHNA and CDR2 YNFKEQ. The length of the CDR3 is 18 residues. CDR3 nucleotide sequence: TGTGCCAGCAGCCAACCCTTAGGGGCGCTGGGACTCGAAGAGACCCAGTACTTC. Translation: CASSQPLGALGLEETQYF.

This clonotype showed up just a few times. V and J are TRBV10-3 and TRBJ2-5, with 10 bases fitting TRBD2. The trim removed 5 bases at V and 4 bases at J, leaving 1 base unmatched. CDR1 is ENHRY and CDR2 is SYGVKD in the germline V gene. The CDR3 contains 13 residues. The CDR3 coding sequence is TGTGCCATCAGTCGACTAGCGGGAGAGACCCAGTACTTC. This translates into CAISRLAGETQYF.

The table lists this clonotype with a few counts. V is TRBV12-3 or TRBV12-4 and J is TRBJ1-2; 9 bases map to TRBD1. Unmatched junction bases numbered 4, after V lost 4 bases and J lost 1 base. The CDR3 has 15 residues. The CDR3 DNA reads TGTGCCAGCAGTTACGACAGGGGGATTAACTATGGCTACACCTTC. It codes for CASSYDRGINYGYTF.